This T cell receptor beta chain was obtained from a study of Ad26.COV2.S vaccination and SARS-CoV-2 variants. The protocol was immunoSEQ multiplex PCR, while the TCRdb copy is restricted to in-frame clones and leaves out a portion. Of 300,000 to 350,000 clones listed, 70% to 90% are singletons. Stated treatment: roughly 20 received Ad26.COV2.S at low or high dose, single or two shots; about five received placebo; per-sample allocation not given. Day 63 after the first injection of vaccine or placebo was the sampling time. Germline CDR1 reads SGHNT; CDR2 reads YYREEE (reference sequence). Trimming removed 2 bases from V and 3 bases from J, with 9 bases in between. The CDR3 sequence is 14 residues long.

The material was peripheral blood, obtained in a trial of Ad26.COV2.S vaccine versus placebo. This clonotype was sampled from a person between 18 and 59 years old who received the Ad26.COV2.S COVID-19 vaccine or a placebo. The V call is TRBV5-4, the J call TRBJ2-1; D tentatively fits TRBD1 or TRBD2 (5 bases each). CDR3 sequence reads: CASSFRDGYNEQFF. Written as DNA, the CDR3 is TGTGCCAGCAGCTTCCGGGACGGCTACAATGAGCAGTTCTTC.